What follows describes a single T cell receptor (beta chain). One end of the junction varies from germline; a read error may be responsible. These data originate in a study of tumor-infiltrating lymphocytes in primary liver carcinoma. With a constant-region primer, TCR beta cDNA was made from approximately 510 ng of total RNA. ARM-PCR, slightly modified, supplied the TCR beta libraries through three nested multiplex PCR rounds. For about 11 cycles apiece, the opening two PCR rounds ran with TRBV1-TRBV30 forward primers and a C-beta reverse primer. Via MiXCR, TCRdb re-called the multiplex PCR reads, giving one row per CDR3 protein. The sample records around 120,000 distinct CDR3 sequences, roughly 75% being singletons. Germline CDR1 MNHNY, CDR2 SVGAGI (reference sequence). The CDR3 spans 12 residues. Scientists recovered RNA and DNA together from approximately 20-30 mg of unsorted bulk tissue.

The origin of this receptor is a woman aged 55-70 years with primary liver carcinoma and hepatitis B virus infection. Sequenced material: tumor-adjacent normal liver tissue. The gene calls are TRBV6-6 and TRBJ1-1, with D unresolved. The chain's CDR3 is CAGNTGNTEASF. CDR3 nucleotide sequence: TGTGCCGGCAATACGGGGAACACTGAAGCTTCCTTT.